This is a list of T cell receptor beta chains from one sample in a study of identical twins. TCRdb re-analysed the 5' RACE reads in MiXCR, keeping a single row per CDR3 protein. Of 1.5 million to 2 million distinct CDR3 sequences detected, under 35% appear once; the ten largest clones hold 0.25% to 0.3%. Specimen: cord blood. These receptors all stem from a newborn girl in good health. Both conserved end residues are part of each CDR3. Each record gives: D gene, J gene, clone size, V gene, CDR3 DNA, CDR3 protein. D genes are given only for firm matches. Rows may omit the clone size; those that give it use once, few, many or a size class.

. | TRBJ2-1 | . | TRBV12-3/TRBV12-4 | TGTGCCAGCAGTTGGGAACAGGGGGGGTCCTACAATGAGCAGTTCTTC | CASSWEQGGSYNEQFF
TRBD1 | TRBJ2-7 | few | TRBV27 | TGTGCCAGCAGTTTAAACACAGGGGGCTACGAGCAGTACTTC | CASSLNTGGYEQYF
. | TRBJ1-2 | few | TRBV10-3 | TGTGCCATCAGTGCGGACAGTTATGGCTACACCTTC | CAISADSYGYTF
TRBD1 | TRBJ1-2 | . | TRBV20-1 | TGCAGTGCTAGAGATGCCCCGACAGGGTACTATGGCTACACCTTC | CSARDAPTGYYGYTF
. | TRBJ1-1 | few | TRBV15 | TGTGCCTCCAAAGAGTTTATGAACACTGAAGCTTTCTTT | CASKEFMNTEAFF
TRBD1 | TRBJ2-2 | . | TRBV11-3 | TGTGCCAGCAGCTTAGAGGCCATGGACAGGTCAAACACCGGGGAGCTGTTTTTT | CASSLEAMDRSNTGELFF
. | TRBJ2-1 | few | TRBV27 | TGTGCCAGCCGAGGGGGGTACTACTACAATGAGCAGTTCTTC | CASRGGYYYNEQFF
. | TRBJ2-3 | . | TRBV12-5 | TGTGCTAGTGCCGGCCGGCTGAACACAGATACGCAGTATTTT | CASAGRLNTDTQYF
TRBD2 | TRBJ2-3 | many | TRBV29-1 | TGCAGCGTTGAAGGTCTGACTAGCGGGAGCACAGATACGCAGTATTTT | CSVEGLTSGSTDTQYF
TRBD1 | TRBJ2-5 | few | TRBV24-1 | TGTGCCACCAGTGATAACTATGGACAGGGTGAGACCCAGTACTTC | CATSDNYGQGETQYF
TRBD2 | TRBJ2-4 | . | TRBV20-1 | TGCAGTGCTAGGAGCGGGGTCAAAAACATTCAGTACTTC | CSARSGVKNIQYF
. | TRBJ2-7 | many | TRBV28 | TGTGCCAGCAGTTTATCGGCTTCCCACGAGCAGTACTTC | CASSLSASHEQYF
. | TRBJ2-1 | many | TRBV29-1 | TGCAGCGTTGAAGATCTTCTTGTGGGTCGCTCCTACAATGAGCAGTTCTTC | CSVEDLLVGRSYNEQFF
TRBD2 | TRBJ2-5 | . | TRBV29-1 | TGCAGCGCCACCAGGGACTACAATGAGCAGTACTTC | CSATRDYNEQYF
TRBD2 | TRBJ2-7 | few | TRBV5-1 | TGTGCCAGCAGCTTAACCGGGACTAGCGGGGGGAGCTCCTACGAGCAGTACTTC | CASSLTGTSGGSSYEQYF
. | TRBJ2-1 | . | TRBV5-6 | TGTGCCAGCAGCTTGGTTCGTAAGGGGGAGAAGTTCTTC | CASSLVRKGEKFF